Each of the 10 T cell receptor beta chains below was sequenced from the same sample in a study of blood T cell repertoires in COVID-19. Repertoires were generated with immunoSEQ multiplex PCR, while TCRdb's copy carries only in-frame clones and drops some. Of under 80,000 clones in the sample, around 87% were seen once. The sample comprised peripheral blood. These receptors were taken from a man aged 70-80 years with active COVID-19.

This rearrangement joins TRBV5-1 to TRBJ2-3; 9 bases are a match to TRBD1. The CDR3 runs to 17 residues. Germline V gene lookup returns CDR1 SGHRS and CDR2 YFSETQ. The J segment lost 2 bases and the V segment lost 4 bases, leaving 11 bases of the junction unmatched. The chain's CDR3 is CASSPTPGQGPTDTQYF. CDR3 bases: TGCGCCAGCAGCCCGACTCCGGGACAGGGCCCCACAGATACGCAGTATTTT.

The rearrangement uses TRBV27 and TRBJ2-7, with D perhaps matching TRBD2 (5 bases). V dropped 8 bases and J dropped 7 bases, with 15 bases sitting between them. CDR1 and CDR2 from the germline V gene are MNHEY and SMNVEV (reference sequence). The CDR3 spans 12 residues. CDR3: CASGYGVWEQYF. The CDR3 DNA is TGTGCCAGCGGATACGGGGTGTGGGAGCAGTACTTC.

This clone was counted only a few times. The chain has TRBV11-3 and TRBJ2-7; 9 nucleotides line up with TRBD1. CDR1 and CDR2 (germline): SGHNT, YENEEA. There are 15 residues in the CDR3. Trimming removed 4 bases from V and 0 bases from J; junction bases left unmatched: 4. The DNA for the CDR3 is TGTGCCAGCAGCTCCGGACAGGGGTACTCCTACGAGCAGTACTTC. It codes for CASSSGQGYSYEQYF.

This clone has only one observation. CDR3 DNA: TGCGCCAGCAGCGCGAATTCCCGACCGCTAGCGGGTGCCCGGGGGCGAGAGACCCAGTACTTC. Its translation is CASSANSRPLAGARGRETQYF. This chain links TRBV5-1 with TRBJ2-5, with TRBD2 identical over 8 bases. Germline values: CDR1 SGHRS, CDR2 YFSETQ. Losses at the gene ends were 4 bases for V and 4 bases for J; bases not matched to a gene: 27. The CDR3 runs 21 residues.

The chain has TRBV29-1 and TRBJ1-5; 10 bases line up with TRBD1. Germline-derived CDR1 and CDR2 are SQVTM and ANQGSEA. This CDR3 is built from 13 residues. V was pared by 7 bases and J by 6 bases, with 6 bases of the junction left unmatched. CDR3 in DNA: TGCAGCGCCGCGACAGGGGGCGTTCAGCCCCAGCATTTT. This translates into CSAATGGVQPQHF.

This CDR3 is CASHTRLAGGGSYNEQFF. For the CDR3, the DNA is TGTGCCAGTCATACCCGGCTAGCGGGAGGGGGGTCCTACAATGAGCAGTTCTTC. The V call is TRBV24-1, the J call TRBJ2-1; 12 bases fit TRBD2. Trimming took 11 bases from V and 1 from J; bases not matched to a gene: 14. Germline CDR1 is KGHDR and CDR2 is SFDVKD. The CDR3 runs 18 residues.

The chain has TRBV29-1 and TRBJ2-1; 8 bases fit TRBD2. The CDR3 is made up of 15 amino acids. Trimming cost V 6 bases and J 0 bases; bases outside gene matches: 7. CDR1 and CDR2 (germline): SQVTM, ANQGSEA. This chain's CDR3 is CSVPGGGVSYNEQFF. For the CDR3, the DNA is TGCAGCGTACCCGGGGGGGGTGTCTCCTACAATGAGCAGTTCTTC.

The chain couples TRBV19 to TRBJ1-4, with 11 bases aligning to TRBD1. V shed 6 bases, J shed 7 bases, and the junction held 13 bases outside the gene matches. CDR3 length: 17 residues. The germline V gene has CDR1 LNHDA and CDR2 SQIVND (reference sequence). This chain's CDR3 is CASSRTGGEGVREKLFF. CDR3 DNA: TGTGCCAGTAGCAGGACAGGGGGCGAAGGGGTTCGTGAAAAACTGTTTTTT.

The CDR3 loop is CASSLRGYEQYF. CDR3 nucleotides: TGTGCCAGCAGTTTAAGGGGGTACGAGCAGTACTTC. The V gene is TRBV27, the J gene TRBJ2-7, with a tentative D call TRBD1 (6 bases). The CDR3 loop spans 12 amino acids. Germline V gives CDR1 MNHEY, CDR2 SMNVEV (reference sequence). V lost 2 bases and J 4 bases, leaving 6 bases between the germline ends.

The rearrangement links TRBV30 to TRBJ2-3; D not resolved. CDR1 is GTSNPN and CDR2 is SVGIG in the germline V gene (reference sequence). Trimming took off 0 bases at V and 4 bases at J, with 5 bases between the two ends. The CDR3 runs 12 residues. Written as DNA, the CDR3 is TGTGCCTGGAGTGTACGGTCAGATACGCAGTATTTT. Protein product: CAWSVRSDTQYF.